The T cell receptor beta chain under discussion was sequenced for a study of cytomegalovirus exposure and HLA in healthy donors. V lost 0 bases, J lost 0 bases, and 9 bases lay in between. The germline V gene encodes CDR1 SGHRS and CDR2 YFSETQ. The CDR3 is 15 residues long. Study findings and constraints: Despite most TCR sequences being rare, some public TCRs occurred in many donors.

PCR employed 60 Vbeta and 13 Jbeta primers. Sequenced by immunoSEQ multiplex PCR; TCRdb stores in-frame clones only, minus some. The data contain around 130,000 clones, 81% of them singletons. A remark on this clone: As yet, its antigen is unknown.

V gene TRBV5-1 combines with J gene TRBJ1-1, with D hard to call. The specimen sequenced was PBMCs. The TCR comes from a woman aged 40 to 50 in good health and CMV-seropositive. CDR3 loop: CASSLGEYMNTEAFF. The CDR3 region has the DNA TGCGCCAGCAGCTTGGGGGAGTATATGAACACTGAAGCTTTCTTT.